This T cell receptor beta chain was profiled in a study of T cell repertoires in cytomegalovirus infection. As for the study in general: An indication of both CMV infection and matching HLA type came from public TCR beta signatures.

TCRdb independently ran MiXCR on the reads; one entry per CDR3 protein. The sample holds under 300,000 distinct CDR3 sequences; roughly 12% are singletons and the top ten take 1.5% to 2%. Overall study results and limits: It was HLA-C-restricted CMV-specific TCR beta clonotypes that dominated the response ex vivo. Summed public TCR beta family frequency identified CMV carriers bearing the relevant HLA.

This clonotype turned up a few times. The antigen remains undetermined. Trimming left V 6 bases short and J 0 bases short, with 10 bases between. The CDR3 covers 14 residues. This receptor was identified in a human donor in good health (CMV status not recorded). Some clones in this sample may be carry-over from other donors' samples. Sequenced sample: PBMCs. J is TRBJ2-3 and V is TRBV12-3 or TRBV12-4; TRBD1 might be the D (5 bases). The CDR3 region has the DNA TGTGCCAGCAGCACAGGCGCTAGCACAGATACGCAGTATTTT. Protein product: CASSTGASTDTQYF.